A selection of T cell receptor beta chains follows, all from one sample in a study of cytomegalovirus exposure and HLA in healthy donors. Assay: immunoSEQ multiplex PCR; the TCRdb copy retains only in-frame clones and omits some. Of about 160,000 clones in the sample, around 76% were seen once. Sequenced sample: PBMCs. These receptors were collected from a man in his 60s in good health and CMV-seronegative. Both conserved end residues are part of each CDR3. The order of the fields is J gene, V gene, D gene, clone size, CDR3 DNA, CDR3 protein. A D gene is named only where the DNA matches it firmly. Some rows have no size entry. The others give once, few or many, or a class for an expanded clone.

j_gene: TRBJ2-7; v_gene: TRBV28; d_gene: -; abundance: -; CDR3nt: TGTGCCAGCAAAGTAAATTTTAATCGGGAGCAGTACTTC; CDR3aa: CASKVNFNREQYF
j_gene: TRBJ1-4; v_gene: TRBV28; d_gene: -; abundance: once; CDR3nt: TGTGCCAGCAGTGTCACAGGGAGGGCTAATGAAAAACTGTTTTTT; CDR3aa: CASSVTGRANEKLFF
j_gene: TRBJ2-1; v_gene: TRBV27; d_gene: TRBD2; abundance: -; CDR3nt: TGTGCCAGCAGTCGATCACTAGCGGGGGGGAGGAATGAGCAGTTCTTC; CDR3aa: CASSRSLAGGRNEQFF
j_gene: TRBJ2-3; v_gene: TRBV30; d_gene: -; abundance: -; CDR3nt: TGTGCCTGGACAGGCACAGATACGCAGTATTTT; CDR3aa: CAWTGTDTQYF
j_gene: TRBJ2-3; v_gene: TRBV5-1; d_gene: TRBD2; abundance: -; CDR3nt: TGCGCCAGCAGCATAGCGGGGGCCAACACAGATACGCAGTATTTT; CDR3aa: CASSIAGANTDTQYF
j_gene: TRBJ2-5; v_gene: TRBV28; d_gene: -; abundance: -; CDR3nt: TGTGCCAGCAGTTTCGAGAAGACCCAGTACTTC; CDR3aa: CASSFEKTQYF
j_gene: TRBJ2-2; v_gene: TRBV10-3; d_gene: -; abundance: -; CDR3nt: TGTGCCATCAATTTAGCGGAGCAAGGGAACACCGGGGAGCTGTTTTTT; CDR3aa: CAINLAEQGNTGELFF
j_gene: TRBJ1-5; v_gene: TRBV19; d_gene: -; abundance: -; CDR3nt: TGTGCCAGTACCCTTGGCCCTAGGTCCATCAGCAATCAGCCCCAGCATTTT; CDR3aa: CASTLGPRSISNQPQHF
j_gene: TRBJ2-1; v_gene: TRBV7-4; d_gene: -; abundance: -; CDR3nt: TGTGCCAGCAGCTTAGGGGGGGGCCAGAATGAGCAGTTCTTC; CDR3aa: CASSLGGGQNEQFF
j_gene: TRBJ2-1; v_gene: TRBV27; d_gene: TRBD2; abundance: -; CDR3nt: TGTGCCAGCAGACCCTCCGGACTAGTGTGGAATGAGCAGTTCTTC; CDR3aa: CASRPSGLVWNEQFF
j_gene: TRBJ1-2; v_gene: TRBV28; d_gene: -; abundance: few; CDR3nt: TGTGCCAGCAGTCCTGCCACAGGGATAAGGGGGAACTATGGCTACACCTTC; CDR3aa: CASSPATGIRGNYGYTF
j_gene: TRBJ2-2; v_gene: TRBV29-1; d_gene: -; abundance: -; CDR3nt: TGCAGCGTTGAGCGGCAGGGGAACACCGGGGAGCTGTTTTTT; CDR3aa: CSVERQGNTGELFF
j_gene: TRBJ2-2; v_gene: TRBV6-5; d_gene: -; abundance: -; CDR3nt: TGTGCCAGCAGTTACTCGCGCACCGGGGAGCTGTTTTTT; CDR3aa: CASSYSRTGELFF
j_gene: TRBJ2-2; v_gene: TRBV5-5; d_gene: TRBD2; abundance: -; CDR3nt: TGTGCCAGCAGCTTGGAGGGACTAGAGGCCGGGGAGCTGTTTTTT; CDR3aa: CASSLEGLEAGELFF
j_gene: TRBJ1-1; v_gene: TRBV2; d_gene: -; abundance: -; CDR3nt: TGTGCCAGCAGTGAAAGGGGTACTGAAGCTTTCTTT; CDR3aa: CASSERGTEAFF
j_gene: TRBJ2-3; v_gene: TRBV29-1; d_gene: TRBD2; abundance: -; CDR3nt: TGCAGCGTTGCCGGGAGGAGCACAGATACGCAGTATTTT; CDR3aa: CSVAGRSTDTQYF
j_gene: TRBJ1-2; v_gene: TRBV29-1; d_gene: -; abundance: -; CDR3nt: TGCAGCGTTGATGGGCTCGCTGGCTACACCTTC; CDR3aa: CSVDGLAGYTF